The 20 T cell receptor beta chains reported below all come from one sample, sequenced in a study of CD8 T cells in Susac syndrome. RNA totalling roughly 0.5 to 1 ug underwent reverse transcription with random hexamers. One entry per CDR3 protein results from TCRdb running MiXCR on the immunoSEQ multiplex PCR reads. The repertoire holds 180,000 or so distinct CDR3 sequences, with 90% to 95% as singletons. Sequenced sample: CD4+ T cells from PBMCs. All receptors come from a human donor with Susac syndrome.

The CDR3 loop is CSVLDLRDSEQFF. The CDR3 DNA sequence: TGCAGCGTTCTGGACCTCAGGGACAGTGAGCAGTTCTTC. This chain joins TRBV29-1 and TRBJ2-1; 7 bases are shared with TRBD1. The CDR3 contains 13 residues. In germline, CDR1 is SQVTM, CDR2 ANQGSEA. The V gene end was trimmed by 5 bases and the J gene end by 9 bases; junction bases not matched to a gene: 10.

This chain links TRBV20-1 with TRBJ1-2; a weak D match, TRBD1 (6 bases). Germline V gene lookup returns CDR1 DFQATT and CDR2 SNEGSKA (reference sequence). The CDR3 covers 13 residues. The V end lost 5 bases, the J end lost 6 bases, and 16 bases lay between the germline ends. This chain's CDR3 is CSAAPRAGDGYTF. Here the CDR3 DNA reads TGCAGTGCTGCCCCCCGGGCAGGGGATGGCTACACCTTC.

V and J are TRBV12-3 or TRBV12-4 and TRBJ2-1; TRBD2 matches at 10 bases. The CDR3 extends over 16 amino acids. V was clipped by 6 bases and J by 0 bases; unmatched bases: 5. The CDR3 here is CASRTSGVTSYNEQFF. For the CDR3, the DNA is TGTGCCAGCAGAACTAGCGGGGTTACCTCCTACAATGAGCAGTTCTTC.

The chain couples TRBV11-2 to TRBJ2-7; D tentatively reads TRBD1 or TRBD2 (5 bases each). With 5 bases removed from V and 2 bases from J, the gap between germline ends came to 13 bases. The CDR3 covers 14 residues. Germline lookup yields CDR1 SGHAT and CDR2 FQNNGV. Here the CDR3 reads CASSLERDPYEQYF. CDR3 DNA: TGTGCCAGCAGCCTCGAGAGGGACCCCTACGAGCAGTACTTC.

The V and J genes are TRBV20-1 and TRBJ2-7; 8 nucleotides align to TRBD1. CDR3 length: 14 residues. Germline V gene data show CDR1 as DFQATT and CDR2 as SNEGSKA (reference sequence). The V gene end was trimmed by 2 bases and the J gene end by 3 bases; junction bases not matched to a gene: 6. The CDR3 is CSARSDRAHYEQYF. For the CDR3, the DNA is TGCAGTGCTAGATCGGACAGGGCCCACTACGAGCAGTACTTC.

The rearrangement uses TRBV20-1 and TRBJ2-5, with TRBD1 matching over 9 bases. Germline V gene sequence: CDR1 DFQATT, CDR2 SNEGSKA (reference sequence). The CDR3 is 15 amino acids. V lost 1 base to trimming and J lost 5 bases; unmatched junction nucleotides: 8. The DNA for the CDR3 is TGCAGTGCTAGAGTAGGGACAGGGATCGGGGAGACCCAGTACTTC. It is translated as CSARVGTGIGETQYF.

This clonotype occurred once. V gene TRBV14 combines with J gene TRBJ2-7; 7 bases fit TRBD2. The J segment lost 3 bases and the V segment lost 0 bases, leaving 5 bases of the junction unmatched. The CDR3 loop spans 15 amino acids. Germline CDR1 and CDR2: SGHDN and FVKESK. DNA for the CDR3: TGTGCCAGCAGCCAAGATTGGGAGGGACGCTACGAGCAGTACTTC. Translating it yields CASSQDWEGRYEQYF.

J is TRBJ1-5 and V is TRBV3-1, with D uncertain. The V gene's germline CDR1 is LGHDT and CDR2 YNNKEL (reference sequence). Trimming stripped 5 bases from V and 4 bases from J, with 9 bases between. This CDR3 spans 13 amino acids. The CDR3 DNA is TGTGCCAGCAGCTCAACTATTAATCAGCCCCAGCATTTT. This codes for CASSSTINQPQHF.

The V and J genes are TRBV7-2 and TRBJ2-1; D is perhaps TRBD1 or TRBD2 (6 bases each). The CDR3 consists of 15 residues. The V gene's germline CDR1 is SGHTA and CDR2 FQGNSA. Trimming cost V 5 bases and J 2 bases, with 13 bases left between them. CDR3 in amino acids: CASSPAGQPYNEQFF. CDR3 bases: TGTGCCAGCAGCCCCGCGGGACAACCCTACAATGAGCAGTTCTTC. Variable domain in full (rest from reference TRBV7-2 and TRBJ2-1): GAGVSQSPSNKVTEKGKDVELRCDPISGHTALYWYRQSLGQGLEFLIYFQGNSAPDKSGLPSDRFSAERTGGSVSTLTIQRTQQEDSAVYLCASSPAGQPYNEQFFGPGTRLTVL.

This clonotype was detected only once. The genes are TRBV27 and TRBJ2-3; D perhaps matches TRBD2 (6 bases). The germline CDR1 and CDR2 sequences are MNHEY and SMNVEV (reference sequence). The CDR3 loop spans 15 amino acids. The V end was cut by 3 bases, the J end by 0 bases, with 10 bases between. The CDR3 loop reads CASSFLAPSTDTQYF. As DNA, the CDR3 is TGTGCCAGCAGTTTTCTAGCGCCTAGCACAGATACGCAGTATTTT.

This sequence joins TRBV20-1 and TRBJ2-2; no reliable D call. The germline V and J ends were trimmed by 3 bases and 6 bases, with 8 bases remaining between them. The CDR3 length is 12 residues. Germline V gene sequence: CDR1 DFQATT, CDR2 SNEGSKA (reference sequence). The CDR3 region is CSASGRPGELFF. Written as DNA, the CDR3 is TGCAGTGCTAGCGGGCGGCCCGGGGAGCTGTTTTTT.

The chain links TRBV30 to TRBJ1-6; D is ambiguous. V lost 0 bases, J lost 7 bases, and 1 base lay in between. The CDR3 contains 11 residues. Germline-derived CDR1 and CDR2 are GTSNPN and SVGIG (reference sequence). For the CDR3, the DNA is TGTGCCTGGAGTGTAAATTCACCCCTCCACTTT. Its translation: CAWSVNSPLHF. Looking up the rest from reference TRBV30 and TRBJ1-6 gives the full variable domain: SQTIHQWPATLVQPVGSPLSLECTVEGTSNPNLYWYRQAAGRGLQLLFYSVGIGQISSEVPQNLSASRPQDRQFILSSKKLLLSDSGFYLCAWSVNSPLHFGNGTRLTVT.

The V and J genes are TRBV7-8 and TRBJ2-7; possible D gene TRBD1, 6 bases. Between the trimmed V and J ends, which lost 0 bases and 11 bases, there was a span of 14 bases. Germline loops: CDR1 SGHVS, CDR2 FQNEAQ. This CDR3 comprises 13 residues. CDR3 residues: CASSLAGQNEKYF. As DNA, the CDR3 is TGTGCCAGCAGCTTAGCCGGACAGAATGAGAAGTACTTC. Using reference TRBV7-8 and TRBJ2-7 for the parts outside the CDR3, the full variable domain is GAGVSQSPRYKVAKRGQDVALRCDPISGHVSLFWYQQALGQGPEFLTYFQNEAQLDKSGLPSDRFFAERPEGSVSTLKIQRTQQEDSAVYLCASSLAGQNEKYFGPGTRLTVT.

The chain joins TRBV10-3 to TRBJ1-2; D might be TRBD1 (5 bases). Trimming pared 4 bases from V and 5 bases from J, leaving 5 bases between. The CDR3 runs to 11 residues. Per germline, CDR1 ENHRY and CDR2 SYGVKD. The CDR3 loop is CAISGQYGYTF. CDR3 DNA sequence: TGTGCCATCAGTGGACAGTATGGCTACACCTTC.

V is TRBV14 and J is TRBJ2-1, with a possible D match to TRBD1 (5 bases). V lost 3 bases to trimming and J lost 7 bases, with 13 bases between them. Germline loops: CDR1 SGHDN, CDR2 FVKESK. This CDR3 region has 14 residues. The CDR3 protein is CASSHLAGRNEQFF. CDR3 DNA: TGTGCCAGCAGCCACTTGGCAGGGCGTAATGAGCAGTTCTTC.

The rearrangement links TRBV29-1 to TRBJ2-7; tentatively, D is TRBD1 (5 bases). Per the germline V gene, CDR1 is SQVTM and CDR2 is ANQGSEA. The ends were cut back, 6 bases at V and 3 bases at J, with 15 bases in the middle. The CDR3 consists of 13 residues. CDR3 bases: TGCAGCGTGGGCCTCCGAGACAGCTACGAGCAGTACTTC. Translated, it gives CSVGLRDSYEQYF.

The rearrangement joins TRBV6-2 or TRBV6-3 to TRBJ1-5; D perhaps matches TRBD1 (5 bases). The CDR3 contains 14 residues. V shed 4 bases and J shed 5 bases, with 12 bases lying between them. Germline CDR1 MNHEY, CDR2 SVGEGT. This CDR3 is CASSLSTVYQPQHF. The CDR3 DNA reads TGTGCCAGCAGTTTATCGACAGTCTATCAGCCCCAGCATTTT.

The chain has TRBV15 and TRBJ2-4; D unclear. The V and J ends lost 4 bases and 12 bases respectively, with 19 bases between them. Germline V gives CDR1 LNHNV, CDR2 YYDKDF (reference sequence). The CDR3 has 14 residues. CDR3 protein: CATSKTGLLFAQYF. CDR3 nucleotides: TGTGCCACCAGCAAAACGGGTCTTCTGTTTGCTCAGTACTTC. Combining the CDR3 with reference TRBV15 and TRBJ2-4 gives the whole variable domain DAMVIQNPRYQVTQFGKPVTLSCSQTLNHNVMYWYQQKSSQAPKLLFHYYDKDFNNEADTPDNFQSRRPNTSFCFLDIRSPGLGDTAMYLCATSKTGLLFAQYFGAGTRLSVL.

The chain links TRBV4-1 to TRBJ1-3; D gene uncertain. The V end lost 1 base, the J end lost 1 base, and 8 bases lay between the germline ends. The length of the CDR3 is 15 residues. The germline V gene encodes CDR1 MGHRA and CDR2 YSYEKL. The CDR3 sequence is CASSQVLVSGNTIYF. The CDR3 DNA sequence: TGCGCCAGCAGCCAAGTTCTGGTTTCTGGAAACACCATATATTTT.

CDR3 coding DNA: TGTGCCAGCAGGGTATCCGGGACAGGCACCTCTGGGGCCAACGTCCTGACTTTC. It yields the protein CASRVSGTGTSGANVLTF. This chain links TRBV2 with TRBJ2-6; 8 bases are shared with TRBD1. The length of the CDR3 is 18 residues. The junction had 10 bases not matched to a gene; V was cut back by 6 bases and J by 0 bases. Looked up from germline, CDR1 is SNHLY and CDR2 is FYNNEI.